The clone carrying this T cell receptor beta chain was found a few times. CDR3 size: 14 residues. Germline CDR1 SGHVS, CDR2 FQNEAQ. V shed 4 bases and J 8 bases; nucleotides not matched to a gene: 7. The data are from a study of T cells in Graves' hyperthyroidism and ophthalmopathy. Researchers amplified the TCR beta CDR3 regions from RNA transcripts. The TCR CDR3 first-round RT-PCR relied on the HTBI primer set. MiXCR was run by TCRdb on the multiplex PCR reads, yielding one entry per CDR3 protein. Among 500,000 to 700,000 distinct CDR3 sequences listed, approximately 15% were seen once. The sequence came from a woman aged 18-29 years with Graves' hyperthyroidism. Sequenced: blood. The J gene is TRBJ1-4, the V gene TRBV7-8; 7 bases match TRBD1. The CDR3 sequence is CASSSTGSLEKLFF. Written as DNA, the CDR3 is TGTGCCAGCAGCTCGACAGGGAGTTTGGAAAAACTGTTTTTT.